The T cell receptor (beta chain) under discussion was sequenced for a study of cytomegalovirus exposure and HLA in healthy donors (dated by TCRdb to 2016 to 2017). Notes on the research overall: A later analysis indicated that the roughly 130 validation repertoires were generated on the platform also employed for the approximately 700 repertoires of the first cohort. The aim of the study was to test whether cataloging public T cell receptors could identify signatures of past pathogen exposure. Along with the approximately 700-subject first cohort, a separate validation cohort of over 90 different subjects was used. High-throughput TCR immunosequencing, statistical association of individual TCRs with disease status, and machine learning were combined to predict cytomegalovirus infection status.

The method behind the library was the immunoSEQ multiplex PCR assay. The published analysis was carried out like this. To diagnose cytomegalovirus status from the catalog of TCR beta chain sequences, a statistical classification framework was built. Entries here come from immuneACCESS through TCRdb and include only in-frame sequences with V and J called. Some clones fail to appear in such tables; in the studies checked, an unresolved V gene covers under half of the shortfall, and the cause of the remainder is unknown. The DNA gave D and trimming, while V, J and clone size come from that table. The sample yields a few hundred thousand clones; 75% to 95% were counted once. Together, the top ten hold 1% to 1.2% of the sample. A word on this clone: This clone's antigen is unknown. No quality values exist for individual bases; no much larger clone is one base distant.

Points the paper makes about the study in general: The authors suggested that the approach could potentially be extended to other disease states and immunological phenotypes. Most TCR sequences were observed very rarely across donors, whereas some public TCRs were present in many individuals. In both the original and validation cohorts, the classifier was reported to diagnose cytomegalovirus status with high specificity and sensitivity. In a later analysis, TCRs clustered in the first cohort were found to also tend to co-occur in the approximately 120 validation repertoires, with 94% of cluster scores above 0. The study gave a list of about 150 TCR beta chains associated with cytomegalovirus. A few of the identified cytomegalovirus-associated TCR beta chains were confirmed in vitro to be specific for cytomegalovirus antigens. A later analysis lacked HLA typing for the validation cohort, so it scored co-occurrence in that cohort across all 120 or so repertoires.

Separate from the roughly 650-subject first cohort, the validation cohort of roughly 130 subjects was the group to which the donors belonged. Sequencing input: PBMCs. The origin of this receptor is a woman aged 18 to 35 in good health and CMV-seronegative.

For the CDR3, the sequence is CASSPDSNYNEQFF. In nucleotides, the sequence is TGTGCCAGCAGCCCCGACAGCAACTACAATGAGCAGTTCTTC. This receptor chain uses TRBV9 and TRBJ2-1; tentative D gene TRBD1, with 5 bases matching. V gives up 4 bases and J gives up 3 bases, and the segment between their germline ends measures 11 bases. CDR1 and CDR2, looked up from the germline V gene, are SGDLS and YYNGEE. CDR3 length: 14 amino acids, cysteine to phenylalanine. The kept DNA is CDR3 alone, 42 bases in frame from the first base.